This record looks at one T cell receptor beta chain sequence and its context. The junction had 3 bases not matched to a gene; V was cut back by 3 bases and J by 2 bases. CDR1 is SNHLY, CDR2 FYNNEI, per germline. CDR3 size: 14 residues. The data derive from a study of OX40 agonist ivuxolimab in advanced cancers. Study in general: In three patients, partial responses were observed, one with hepatocellular carcinoma and two with cutaneous melanoma.

Profiling relied on immunoSEQ multiplex PCR, and the TCRdb table lists in-frame clones only, not all of them. The sample records tens of thousands of clones, over 80% being singletons. The chain uses TRBV2 and TRBJ1-2; TRBD1 matches 7 bases. Sequencing used CD4+ or CD8+ T cells sorted from blood, obtained in a trial of the OX40 agonist ivuxolimab. The origin of this receptor is an adult with an advanced solid tumor such as melanoma, head and neck, liver or kidney cancer. CDR3 DNA sequence: TGTGCCAGCAGTGATAGGACAGGAAACTATGGCTACACCTTC. It codes for CASSDRTGNYGYTF.